The text below deals with one T cell receptor (beta chain). The clone's antigen remains unknown. No much larger clonotype is one base removed from it; base qualities were not supplied. This entry belongs to a study of radiation and T cells in renal cell carcinoma (dated by TCRdb to the early 2020s). Study-wide context: In total, fewer than 55 samples underwent TCR beta sequencing: around 25 tumors plus 27 peripheral blood samples. A total of approximately 3,800,000 unique CDR3 nucleotide sequences, encoding 2.5 million to 3 million unique CDR3 amino acid sequences, were found across all 50 or so samples.

TCR beta libraries were generated from genomic DNA with the immunoSEQ kit, following the manufacturer's recommendations. For library preparation, a first multiplex PCR was performed with proprietary primers, followed by a second PCR in which unique barcodes were added, and bead cleanups were performed after each round. Each sample batch included a kit-provided positive control reaction and a negative control reaction. The final libraries were assessed on an Agilent 4200 TapeStation D1000 ScreenTape, pooled by volume, and quantified by qPCR. Sequencing was performed on an Illumina NextSeq500 with a MidOutput 150-cycle cartridge, and 156 Read1 and 15 Index1 cycles were run with kit custom primers. The pooled library was loaded at around 1.1 pM with approximately 18% PhiX control spiked in. The original pipeline was this. Vendor-processed data were analyzed in R, with a clonotype defined as all T cells sharing the same CDR3 nucleotide sequence. In the clone abundance analyses, frequencies in each sample were normalized to that sample's 10,000 most abundant clones. Public T cell clones, averaging fewer than five per sample, were removed before analysis. Dominant motif analysis used ImmunoMap with the PAM10 matrix, gap penalty 30 and homology threshold 0.3; motifs with cumulative frequency at least 0.01 counted as dominant. Entries here come from immuneACCESS through TCRdb and include only in-frame sequences with V and J called. Some clones fail to appear in such tables; in the studies checked, an unresolved V gene covers under half of the shortfall, and the cause of the remainder is unknown. The V and J calls and clone size are taken from that table; D and trimming were inferred from the DNA. This sample lists about 14,000 clones; roughly three fifths were detected once. The ten largest account for around 13% of the sample.

This specimen's time point label, interpreted: tumor resected at nephrectomy. The treatment or condition tag for this specimen amounts to: treatment-naive control, cytoreductive nephrectomy. Control tumors were obtained from treatment-naive renal cell carcinoma patients in whom cytoreductive nephrectomy was performed without prior radiation. Every patient had renal cell carcinoma of clear cell pathology. Control tumors used for TCR sequencing were obtained from several females and approximately eleven males (median age approximately 60 years, range roughly 35 to 82) and were resected from the early 2010s to the mid-2010s. Tumors were dissociated mechanically, digested with collagenase/hyaluronidase at 37 degrees C, processed in gentleMACS C tubes, and stored in liquid nitrogen. Genomic DNA for TCR sequencing was prepared using the QIAamp DNA Blood Mini Kit (Qiagen). Only samples passing all quality control checks were included in the analyses.

Here is what the overall study found, with its caveats: Because only small tumor regions of 0.9 to 1 g were available, the study did not capture intratumoral heterogeneity. Higher TCR clonality was observed in irradiated tumors than in controls, with an average of around 50% of the repertoire accounted for by the top 100 clonotypes, compared with around 40% in nephrectomy-only tumors. With a single-armed trial design, the study had no way to address how radiation dose or scheduling affects the TCR repertoire. A greater number of dominant CDR3 motifs was detected in irradiated tumors than in control tumors, and a larger share of the repertoire was occupied by these motifs in irradiated tumors than in control tumors.

Via the germline V gene, CDR1 is MNHNS and CDR2 SASEGT. The germline ends are 15 bases apart after V is trimmed by 6 bases and J by 3 bases. Reading from cysteine to phenylalanine, the CDR3 counts 14 amino acids. The only DNA kept is the CDR3, 42 bases in frame from the first base. This sequence was found in a man in his forties or fifties with renal cell carcinoma. Source: tumor tissue, taken from a patient whose treatment was nephrectomy without radiotherapy. The chain is encoded by TRBV6-1 joined to TRBJ2-7; matching of 6 bases hints at TRBD1 as the D gene. The nucleotides are TGTGCCAGCAGAAGCTCCGGACAGAACTACGAGCAGTACTTC. The translation is CASRSSGQNYEQYF.